This T cell receptor beta chain was captured in a study of beta chain features in type 1 diabetes. For the study at large: The number of sorted cells examined across all samples was 107,917,701. Broader study findings: No resolution was reached here on whether HLA type influences TCRB rearrangement. Type 1 diabetes patients showed a moderate but significant shortening of TCRB CDR3s in all four CD4+ subsets. Sampled from patients, naive, central memory and Treg TCRB repertoires appeared more similar than those sampled from healthy donors. Possible PCR preference for shorter templates applied equally to patients and controls.

A note on this clone: Its antigen is unidentified.

The CDR3 consists of 16 residues. Trimming took 0 bases from V and 4 from J; bases not matched to a gene: 8. Germline assignment: CDR1 SGHRS and CDR2 YFSETQ. Every bit of the isolated RNA underwent reverse transcription, so sequencing read expressed TCRB transcripts. The method was immunoSEQ multiplex PCR; TCRdb's version includes in-frame clones alone and lacks a portion of them. This sample has 53,000 or so clones, with roughly 63% found just once. The sample comprised stem cell memory CD4+ T cells from blood. This TCR was recovered from a woman aged 25 to 39 with type 1 diabetes. V is TRBV5-1 and J is TRBJ2-7, with 9 bases identical to TRBD2. The CDR3 DNA reads TGCGCCAGCAGCTTGGCCATCGTTAGCGGGAGTTACGAGCAGTACTTC. Translating gives CASSLAIVSGSYEQYF.